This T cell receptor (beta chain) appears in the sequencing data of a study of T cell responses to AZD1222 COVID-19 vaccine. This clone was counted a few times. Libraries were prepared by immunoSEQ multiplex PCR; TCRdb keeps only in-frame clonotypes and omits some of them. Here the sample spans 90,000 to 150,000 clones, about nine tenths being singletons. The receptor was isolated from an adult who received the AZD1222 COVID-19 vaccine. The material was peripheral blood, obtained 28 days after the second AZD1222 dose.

CDR3 bases: TGTGCCAGCAGTGAAAGGGCCAGGACGACCAACACTGAAGCTTTCTTT. Translation gives CASSERARTTNTEAFF. V and J are TRBV2 and TRBJ1-1; no reliable D call. Per the germline V gene, CDR1 is SNHLY and CDR2 is FYNNEI. The V and J ends lost 2 bases and 2 bases respectively, with 15 bases between them. The CDR3 covers 16 residues.